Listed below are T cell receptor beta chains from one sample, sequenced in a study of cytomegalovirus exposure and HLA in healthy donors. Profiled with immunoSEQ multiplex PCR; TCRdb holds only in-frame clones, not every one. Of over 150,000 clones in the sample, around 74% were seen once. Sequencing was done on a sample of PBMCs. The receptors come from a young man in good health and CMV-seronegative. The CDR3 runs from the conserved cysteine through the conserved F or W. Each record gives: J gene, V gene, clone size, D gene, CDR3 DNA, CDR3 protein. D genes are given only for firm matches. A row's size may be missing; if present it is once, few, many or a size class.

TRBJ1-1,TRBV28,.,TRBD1,TGTGCCAGCAGTGGACAACGGGACAGCTCTGAAGCTTTCTTT,CASSGQRDSSEAFF
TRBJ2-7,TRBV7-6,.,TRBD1,TGTGCCAGCAGCTTAGGACAGGGGTTTAGCTCCTACGAGCAGTACTTC,CASSLGQGFSSYEQYF
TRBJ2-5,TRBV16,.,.,TGTGCCAGCAGCCAAGATCCGGGACTCCAGAATAGTGAGGCCCAGTACTTC,CASSQDPGLQNSEAQYF
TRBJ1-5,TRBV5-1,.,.,TGCGCCAGCAGACAGTCGAGCAATCAGCCCCAGCATTTT,CASRQSSNQPQHF
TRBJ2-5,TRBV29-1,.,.,TGCAGCGTTGAAAGAGGGGGAGAGACCCAGTACTTC,CSVERGGETQYF
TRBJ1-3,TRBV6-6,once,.,TGTGCCAGCGTTGGCGACTCGGACACCATATATTTT,CASVGDSDTIYF
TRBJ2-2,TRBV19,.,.,TGTGCCAGTAGTACTCTCAGACAGAACACCGGGGAGCTGTTTTTT,CASSTLRQNTGELFF
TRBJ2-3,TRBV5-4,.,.,TGTGCCAGCAGGGATCCACAGGGAGCGCAGTATTTT,CASRDPQGAQYF
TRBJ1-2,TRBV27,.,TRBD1,TGTGCCAGCAGTGCCGGGACAGGGGTTGCCTATGGCTACACCTTC,CASSAGTGVAYGYTF
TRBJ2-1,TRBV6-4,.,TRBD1,TGTGCCAGCAGTGACACAACTTGGACAGGGAATGAGCAGTTCTTC,CASSDTTWTGNEQFF
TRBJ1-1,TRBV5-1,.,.,TGCGCCAGCAGCTTGGTTCCGTTGAACACTGAAGCTTTCTTT,CASSLVPLNTEAFF
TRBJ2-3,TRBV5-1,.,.,TGCGCCAGCAGCTTGGCAGGAACAGATACGCAGTATTTT,CASSLAGTDTQYF
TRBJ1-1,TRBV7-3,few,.,TGTGCCAGCAGCCCGCGACGGGGGACTGAAGCTTTCTTT,CASSPRRGTEAFF
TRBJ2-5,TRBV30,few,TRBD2,TGTGCCTGGAGTGAGGGCAGCGGGGGTACTCTGGGAGAGACCCAGTACTTC,CAWSEGSGGTLGETQYF
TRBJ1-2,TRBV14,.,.,TGTGCCAGCAGCCAAGATTTTGGCGGGGGATCAGGGGGCTACACCTTC,CASSQDFGGGSGGYTF
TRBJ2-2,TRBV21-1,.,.,TGTGCCAGCAGCAATTACAGGGGGCCCACCGGGGAGCTGTTTTTT,CASSNYRGPTGELFF
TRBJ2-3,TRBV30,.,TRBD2,TGTGCCTGGACCCGCCGACTAGCGGAGACAGATACGCAGTATTTT,CAWTRRLAETDTQYF
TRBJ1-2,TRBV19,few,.,TGTGCCAGTACCCCGGGTCAGCACTATGGCTACACCTTC,CASTPGQHYGYTF
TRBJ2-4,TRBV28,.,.,TGTGCCAGCAGTCTAGGTGACATTCAGTACTTC,CASSLGDIQYF
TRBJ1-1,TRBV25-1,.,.,TGTGCCAGCAGCTTTACAGAGAACACTGAAGCTTTCTTT,CASSFTENTEAFF
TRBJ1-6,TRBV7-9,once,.,TGTGCCAGCAGCTTGAGTAGCGGGTATAATTCACCCCTCCACTTT,CASSLSSGYNSPLHF
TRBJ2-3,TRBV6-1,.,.,TGTGCCAGCAGTGGGCAGGGTATTGCAGATACGCAGTATTTT,CASSGQGIADTQYF
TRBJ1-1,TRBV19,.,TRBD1,TGTGCCAGTAGTATGGCAGGGGGCGGAAACACTGAAGCTTTCTTT,CASSMAGGGNTEAFF
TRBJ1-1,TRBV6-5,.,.,TGTGCCAGCAGTTCCACAACAGGCACTCTGAACACTGAAGCTTTCTTT,CASSSTTGTLNTEAFF
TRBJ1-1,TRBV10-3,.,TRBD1,TGTGCCATCTGGGCAGGGGGCACTGAAGCTTTCTTT,CAIWAGGTEAFF
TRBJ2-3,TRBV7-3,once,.,TGTGCCAGCAGCTTAGTAGGAGGGACAGATACGCAGTATTTT,CASSLVGGTDTQYF
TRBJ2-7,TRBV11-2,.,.,TGTGCCAGCAGCTTTTCAGGGTACTACGAGCAGTACTTC,CASSFSGYYEQYF
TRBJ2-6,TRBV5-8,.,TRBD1,TGTGCCAGCAGCCCGGGGACAGTTACCCCTGGGGCCAACGGCCTGACTTTC,CASSPGTVTPGANGLTF
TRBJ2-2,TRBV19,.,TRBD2,TGTGCCAGTAGTATCCTAGCGGGGGGCACCGGGGAGCTGTTTTTT,CASSILAGGTGELFF
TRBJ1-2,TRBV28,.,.,TGTGCCAGCTGGCCGGGTTCCGGGAAAATATATGGCTACACCTTC,CASWPGSGKIYGYTF
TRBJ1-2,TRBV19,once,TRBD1,TGTGCCAGTAGTCGTCACGGACAGGGCAGGGACTATGGCTACACCTTC,CASSRHGQGRDYGYTF
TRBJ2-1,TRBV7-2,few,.,TGTGCCAGCAGCTTAGACAGGGCTTCAGGCTACAATGAGCAGTTCTTC,CASSLDRASGYNEQFF
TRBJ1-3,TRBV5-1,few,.,TGCGCCAGCAGAACTACGGCGGAAGGAAACACCATATATTTT,CASRTTAEGNTIYF
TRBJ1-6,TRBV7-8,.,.,TGTGCCAGCAGCCGCAGTGGTAATTCACCCCTCCACTTT,CASSRSGNSPLHF
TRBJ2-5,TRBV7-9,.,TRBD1,TGTGCCAGCAGCTTAGCGTCAGGGGGCAAGGAAGAGACCCAGTACTTC,CASSLASGGKEETQYF
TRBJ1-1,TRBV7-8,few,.,TGTGCCAGCAGCTTTGAAGGGGCCCAATTGAACACTGAAGCTTTCTTT,CASSFEGAQLNTEAFF
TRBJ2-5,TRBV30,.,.,TGTGCCTGGAGTCCCTTGGACTCCCCCCAAGAGACCCAGTACTTC,CAWSPLDSPQETQYF
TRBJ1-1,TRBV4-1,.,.,TGCGCCAGCAGCCAACCCGGGAGAGCTTTGAACACTGAAGCTTTCTTT,CASSQPGRALNTEAFF
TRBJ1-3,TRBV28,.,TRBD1,TGTGCCAGCACTAGGACAGGGTCCGTGTTCTCTGGAAACACCATATATTTT,CASTRTGSVFSGNTIYF
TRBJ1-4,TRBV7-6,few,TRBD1,TGTGCCAGCAGCGTCGGACAGGGCAATGAAAAACTGTTTTTT,CASSVGQGNEKLFF
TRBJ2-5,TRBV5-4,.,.,TGTGCCAGCAGCGTCCTCGGCAGTCAAAGGGGAGAGACCCAGTACTTC,CASSVLGSQRGETQYF
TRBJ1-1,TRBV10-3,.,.,TGTGCCATCAGTGGGGGAGGGAGGACTGAAGCTTTCTTT,CAISGGGRTEAFF
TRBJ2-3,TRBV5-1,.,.,TGCGCCAGCAGCTTTCAGCCATCCGACAATACGCAGTATTTT,CASSFQPSDNTQYF
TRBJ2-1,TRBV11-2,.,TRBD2,TGTGCCAGCGGTTCACTAGCGGGGGGGCCAGGTGAGCAGTTCTTC,CASGSLAGGPGEQFF
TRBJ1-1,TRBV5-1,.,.,TGCGCCAGCAGCTTAACAGGGTTCACTGAAGCTTTCTTT,CASSLTGFTEAFF
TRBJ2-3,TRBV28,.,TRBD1,TGTGCCAGCAGTCCCGCGGGACAGGGGGCTACAGATACGCAGTATTTT,CASSPAGQGATDTQYF
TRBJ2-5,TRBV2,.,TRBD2,TGTGCCAGCAGTCCTAGCGGGGACTACTTTTTCGAGACCCAGTACTTC,CASSPSGDYFFETQYF
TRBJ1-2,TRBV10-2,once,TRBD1,TGCGCCAGTGGGACAGTTAACTATGGCTACACCTTC,CASGTVNYGYTF
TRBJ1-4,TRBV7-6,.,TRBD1,TGTGCCAGCAGCTTAGGACAGGGACAGGGTGAAAAACTGTTTTTT,CASSLGQGQGEKLFF
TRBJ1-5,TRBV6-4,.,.,TGTGCCAGCAGCTCGTATCAGCCCCAGCATTTT,CASSSYQPQHF
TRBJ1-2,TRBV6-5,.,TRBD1,TGTGCCAGCAGTTTGGGCGGGACAGGGGGCTATGGCTACACCTTC,CASSLGGTGGYGYTF
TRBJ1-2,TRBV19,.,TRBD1,TGTGCCAGTAGCTTTACCGGGACAGGGAACTATGGCTACACCTTC,CASSFTGTGNYGYTF
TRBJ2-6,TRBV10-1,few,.,TGCGCCAGCAGTACAGCCTCTGGGGCCAACGTCCTGACTTTC,CASSTASGANVLTF
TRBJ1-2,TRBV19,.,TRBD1,TGTGCCAGTAGTAAATGGGAGACAGGGAACTATGGCTACACCTTC,CASSKWETGNYGYTF
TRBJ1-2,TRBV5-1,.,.,TGCGCCAGCAGCATAGGGTGGAGGGGCCTCACGCCCTATGGCTACACCTTC,CASSIGWRGLTPYGYTF
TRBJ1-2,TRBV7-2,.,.,TGTGCCAGCGACCAAGTGGGGGGGAGCGGATATGGCTACACCTTC,CASDQVGGSGYGYTF
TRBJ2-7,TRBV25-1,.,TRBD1,TGTGCCAGCCTGGGACCGGGACAGGGGGCATACGAGCAGTACTTC,CASLGPGQGAYEQYF
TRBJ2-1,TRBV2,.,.,TGTGCCAGCAGGGAAGGTGGCCGCCATGAGCAGTTCTTC,CASREGGRHEQFF
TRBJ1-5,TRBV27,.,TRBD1,TGTGCCAGCAGTGTGACAGGGGAGCGCAATCAGCCCCAGCATTTT,CASSVTGERNQPQHF
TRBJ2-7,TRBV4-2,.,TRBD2,TGTGCCAGCAGCCGAGGGACTATCGTCAAGGACGAGCAGTACTTC,CASSRGTIVKDEQYF